A single sample is the source of the 23 T cell receptor beta chains below, sequenced in a study of regulatory T cells in long-lasting Graves disease. Building of the TCR beta libraries involved iRepertoire HTBI primers and Arm-PCR of CDR3 regions. TCRdb reanalysed the multiplex PCR reads using MiXCR and keeps one entry per CDR3 protein. The table includes 400,000 to 500,000 distinct CDR3 sequences, 20% detected once. Time point: persistent/refractory GD, antithyroid drugs over 5 years with positive TRAb. The TCR library was prepared using RNA isolated from PBMCs. The starting material was peripheral blood mononuclear cells (PBMCs), obtained when the disease was refractory, from a patient treated with antithyroid drugs. These receptors all come from a female donor with Graves disease.

The table lists this clonotype with many counts. The chain employs TRBV2 and TRBJ2-7; 16 bases are shared with TRBD2. This CDR3 has 17 residues. CDR1 is SNHLY and CDR2 is FYNNEI in the germline V gene. Trimming cost V 3 bases and J 4 bases; bases outside gene matches: 6. The CDR3 loop is CASSEGLAGGPRYEQYF. Written as DNA, the CDR3 is TGTGCCAGCAGTGAGGGACTAGCGGGAGGGCCAAGGTACGAGCAGTACTTC.

Many counts were recorded for this clonotype. This rearrangement joins TRBV6-8 to TRBJ1-5, with D possibly being TRBD1 (6 bases). The ends were cut back, 7 bases at V and 11 bases at J, with 21 bases in the middle. CDR3 length: 14 residues. Germline CDR1 MNHGY, CDR2 SAAAGT. The CDR3 DNA follows: TGTGCCAGCATCTTACAGGGAGCACAATCAGCCCAGCATTTT. Its protein product is CASILQGAQSAQHF.

This sequence joins TRBV7-3 and TRBJ2-2; D is unresolved. CDR3 length: 14 residues. The V and J ends lost 0 bases and 8 bases respectively, with 10 bases between them. Germline CDR1 and CDR2: SGHTA and FQGTGA. The CDR3 reads CASSLTPTSGELFF. The CDR3 bases are TGTGCCAGCAGCTTAACCCCCACATCTGGGGAGCTGTTTTTT. The complete variable domain, with remaining parts taken from reference TRBV7-3 and TRBJ2-2, reads GAGVSQTPSNKVTEKGKYVELRCDPISGHTALYWYRQSLGQGPEFLIYFQGTGAADDSGLPNDRFFAVRPEGSVSTLKIQRTERGDSAVYLCASSLTPTSGELFFGEGSRLTVL.

This clonotype occurred many times. The V call is TRBV2, the J call TRBJ2-7, with D perhaps TRBD1 (6 bases). The CDR3 has 14 residues. Germline V gene data show CDR1 as SNHLY and CDR2 as FYNNEI. The V and J ends lost 3 bases and 4 bases respectively, with 13 bases between them. The CDR3 sequence is CASSDLQGRYEQYF. The CDR3 nucleotides read TGTGCCAGCAGTGACTTACAGGGTCGGTACGAGCAGTACTTC.

The V call is TRBV5-1, the J call TRBJ1-1, with D unclear. Trimming left V 1 base short and J 0 bases short, with 10 bases between. This CDR3 comprises 15 residues. The V gene's germline CDR1 is SGHRS and CDR2 YFSETQ. The CDR3 protein is CASSLTYPMNTEAFF. CDR3 DNA: TGCGCCAGCAGCTTGACCTACCCGATGAACACTGAAGCTTTCTTT. Full variable domain (outside the CDR3, taken from reference TRBV5-1 and TRBJ1-1): KAGVTQTPRYLIKTRGQQVTLSCSPISGHRSVSWYQQTPGQGLQFLFEYFSETQRNKGNFPGRFSGRQFSNSRSEMNVSTLELGDSALYLCASSLTYPMNTEAFFGQGTRLTVV.

The table lists this clonotype with many counts. This chain joins TRBV12-3 or TRBV12-4 and TRBJ2-7; possible D gene TRBD2, 6 bases. This CDR3 has 15 amino acids. Deletions cut 3 bases from V and 0 bases from J, with 12 bases between. The CDR3 reads CASSFRQGGSYEQYF. The DNA of the CDR3 is TGTGCCAGCAGTTTCAGGCAGGGAGGCTCCTACGAGCAGTACTTC.

This clonotype has ten or more counts. V gene TRBV10-2 combines with J gene TRBJ1-1, with no clear D. This CDR3 spans 13 amino acids. Per germline, CDR1 WSHSY and CDR2 SAAADI. The germline V and J ends were trimmed by 0 bases and 1 base, with 3 bases remaining between them. Written as DNA, the CDR3 is TGCGCCAGCAGTGAGTCCCCGAACACTGAAGCTTTCTTT. Amino acids: CASSESPNTEAFF.

At least ten counts were recorded for this clonotype. The chain uses TRBV5-1 and TRBJ2-2; TRBD2 agrees at 9 bases. Germline V gene sequence: CDR1 SGHRS, CDR2 YFSETQ. Losses at the gene ends were 3 bases for V and 1 base for J; bases not matched to a gene: 4. The CDR3 loop spans 16 amino acids. The CDR3: CASSSLSGRNTGELFF. The CDR3, as DNA: TGCGCCAGCAGCTCACTTAGCGGGAGGAACACCGGGGAGCTGTTTTTT.

V usage is TRBV7-6 and J usage is TRBJ1-2, with D possibly matching TRBD1 (6 bases). Germline CDR1 SGHVS, CDR2 FNYEAQ. This CDR3 region has 15 residues. Trimming pared 5 bases from V and 2 bases from J, leaving 15 bases between. Written as DNA, the CDR3 is TGTGCCAGCAGCCCCAGGACAGAAACGAACTATGGCTACACCTTC. Translation: CASSPRTETNYGYTF.

This clonotype was seen repeatedly, ten times or more. The rearrangement uses TRBV27 and TRBJ2-4; possible D gene TRBD2, 6 bases. In germline, CDR1 is MNHEY, CDR2 SMNVEV (reference sequence). This CDR3 has 14 amino acids. The ends were cut back, 3 bases at V and 9 bases at J, with 15 bases in the middle. CDR3 nucleotides: TGTGCCAGCAGTTTGGGACTCCCCGGGGTCATTCAGTACTTC. Translating it yields CASSLGLPGVIQYF.

V is TRBV2 and J is TRBJ2-7, with D uncertain. Deletions cut 2 bases from V and 5 bases from J, with 10 bases between. This CDR3 spans 13 amino acids. Germline V gives CDR1 SNHLY, CDR2 FYNNEI. The CDR3 reads CASSEPPSHEQYF. CDR3 sequence (DNA): TGTGCCAGCAGTGAACCACCCAGCCACGAGCAGTACTTC.

The V call is TRBV4-1, the J call TRBJ1-2; 9 bases map to TRBD1. CDR1 MGHRA and CDR2 YSYEKL come from the germline V gene. V shed 0 bases and J 6 bases; nucleotides not matched to a gene: 14. This CDR3 is 18 amino acids long. The CDR3 is CASSQDGDRGLLVDGYTF. CDR3 bases: TGCGCCAGCAGCCAAGACGGAGACAGGGGGTTGTTGGTCGATGGCTACACCTTC.

This clonotype was seen ten or more times. The chain combines TRBV28 with TRBJ2-1; D uncertain. Germline V gives CDR1 MDHEN, CDR2 SYDVKM. V dropped 5 bases and J dropped 8 bases, with 7 bases sitting between them. This CDR3 region has 11 residues. The DNA for the CDR3 is TGTGCCAGCAGTACCGCCGATGAGCAGTTCTTC. It specifies CASSTADEQFF.

At least ten counts were recorded for this clonotype. The chain recombines TRBV27 with TRBJ1-1; 8 nucleotides match TRBD1. J was trimmed by 1 base and V by 6 bases; bases with no gene match: 4. There are 14 residues in the CDR3. Germline V gene data show CDR1 as MNHEY and CDR2 as SMNVEV (reference sequence). The chain's CDR3 is CASRPGTGNTEAFF. Here the CDR3 DNA reads TGTGCCAGCAGACCCGGGACAGGGAACACTGAAGCTTTCTTT.

The chain recombines TRBV7-3 with TRBJ2-3; D remains ambiguous. Trimming left V 5 bases short and J 2 bases short, with 14 bases between. This CDR3 region has 15 residues. Germline assignment: CDR1 SGHTA and CDR2 FQGTGA. The CDR3 coding sequence is TGTGCCAGCAGCGCAGGACCTCTTCCCACAGATACGCAGTATTTT. The encoded protein is CASSAGPLPTDTQYF.

This clonotype was counted a few times. The genes are TRBV5-1 and TRBJ2-5; D is ambiguous. The ends were cut back, 0 bases at V and 5 bases at J, with 8 bases in the middle. This CDR3 comprises 13 residues. In germline, CDR1 is SGHRS, CDR2 YFSETQ. CDR3 region: CASSLAVTETQYF. CDR3 nucleotide sequence: TGCGCCAGCAGCTTGGCGGTAACGGAGACCCAGTACTTC.

As concerns this clonotype: This clone may be a read error of a much larger clone one base away. The chain recombines TRBV12-3 or TRBV12-4 with TRBJ1-6; no firm D call. CDR3 length: 12 amino acids. The V end was cut by 4 bases, the J end by 8 bases, with 6 bases between. CDR3 protein: CASSSLDSPLHF. Written as DNA, the CDR3 is TGTGCCAGCAGTTCCCTCGATTCACCCCTCCACTTT.

This clonotype was recorded at least ten times. The chain combines TRBV11-2 with TRBJ2-7; a possible D gene is TRBD1 (8 bases). V lost 5 bases and J 5 bases, leaving 22 bases between the germline ends. Per the germline V gene, CDR1 is SGHAT and CDR2 is FQNNGV. There are 16 residues in the CDR3. The CDR3 sequence: CASSAQGGGAVHEQYF. The CDR3 coding sequence is TGTGCCAGCAGCGCACAGGGGGGGGGCGCCGTCCACGAGCAGTACTTC.

This chain uses TRBV7-8 with TRBJ2-7; D possibly corresponds to TRBD2 (5 bases). The germline gives CDR1 SGHVS, CDR2 FQNEAQ. V lost 5 bases, J lost 0 bases, and 8 bases lay in between. CDR3 length: 13 residues. This CDR3 is CASSPEASYEQYF. DNA of the CDR3: TGTGCCAGCAGCCCGGAGGCCTCCTACGAGCAGTACTTC.

Concerning this clonotype: It may be a read error: a sequence one base away is much more abundant. CDR3 DNA sequence: TGTGCCAGCAGTGTGATTGGCAATCAGCCCCGGCATTTT. Translation gives CASSVIGNQPRHF. The gene calls are TRBV28 and TRBJ1-5; D gene ambiguous. CDR3 length equals 13 residues. Germline CDR1 is MDHEN and CDR2 is SYDVKM.

This clonotype was found many times. This chain joins TRBV18 and TRBJ1-1, with TRBD1 as a possible D gene (5 bases). The CDR3 length is 14 residues. V was clipped by 1 base and J by 6 bases, with 12 bases between them. The germline CDR1 and CDR2 sequences are KGHSH and LQKENI. In nucleotides, the CDR3 is TGTGCCAGCTCACCACGAGACAGTTTACCTGAAGCTTTCTTT. This codes for CASSPRDSLPEAFF.

J is TRBJ2-7 and V is TRBV7-2; maybe TRBD1 (6 bases). Trimming left V 5 bases short and J 1 base short, with 12 bases between. Germline-derived CDR1 and CDR2 are SGHTA and FQGNSA. The CDR3 sequence is 14 residues long. This CDR3 is CASSRNRESYEQYF. The CDR3 DNA follows: TGTGCCAGCAGCCGAAACAGGGAATCCTACGAGCAGTACTTC.

The chain links TRBV7-9 to TRBJ2-2; D perhaps matches TRBD2 (5 bases). Trimming cost V 5 bases and J 2 bases, with 18 bases left between them. The germline V gene encodes CDR1 SEHNR and CDR2 FQNEAQ (reference sequence). This CDR3 region has 17 residues. DNA for the CDR3: TGTGCCAGCAGCGTTCGGTCGGGTCCGGGAAACACCGGGGAGCTGTTTTTT. Its translation: CASSVRSGPGNTGELFF.